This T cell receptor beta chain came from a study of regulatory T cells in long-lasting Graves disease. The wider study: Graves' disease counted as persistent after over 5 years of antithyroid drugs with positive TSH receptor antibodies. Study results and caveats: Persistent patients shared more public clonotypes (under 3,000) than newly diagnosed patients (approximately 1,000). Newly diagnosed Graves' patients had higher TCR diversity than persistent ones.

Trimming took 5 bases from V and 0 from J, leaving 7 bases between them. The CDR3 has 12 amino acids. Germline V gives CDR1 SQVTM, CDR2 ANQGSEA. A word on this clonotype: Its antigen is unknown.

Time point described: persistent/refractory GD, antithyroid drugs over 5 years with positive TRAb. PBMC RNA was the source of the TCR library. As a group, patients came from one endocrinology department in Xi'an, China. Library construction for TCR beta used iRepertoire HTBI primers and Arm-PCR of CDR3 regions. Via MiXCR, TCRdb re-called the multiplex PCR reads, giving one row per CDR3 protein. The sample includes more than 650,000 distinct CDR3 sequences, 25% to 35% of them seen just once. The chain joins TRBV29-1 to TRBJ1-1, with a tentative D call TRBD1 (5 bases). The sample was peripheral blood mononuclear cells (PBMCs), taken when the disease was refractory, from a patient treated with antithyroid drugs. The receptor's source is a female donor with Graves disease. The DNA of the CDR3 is TGCAGCGTTCGCAGGGTGAACACTGAAGCTTTCTTT. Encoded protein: CSVRRVNTEAFF. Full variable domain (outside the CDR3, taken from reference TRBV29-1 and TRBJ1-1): SAVISQKPSRDICQRGTSLTIQCQVDSQVTMMFWYRQQPGQSLTLIATANQGSEATYESGFVIDKFPISRPNLTFSTLTVSNMSPEDSSIYLCSVRRVNTEAFFGQGTRLTVV.